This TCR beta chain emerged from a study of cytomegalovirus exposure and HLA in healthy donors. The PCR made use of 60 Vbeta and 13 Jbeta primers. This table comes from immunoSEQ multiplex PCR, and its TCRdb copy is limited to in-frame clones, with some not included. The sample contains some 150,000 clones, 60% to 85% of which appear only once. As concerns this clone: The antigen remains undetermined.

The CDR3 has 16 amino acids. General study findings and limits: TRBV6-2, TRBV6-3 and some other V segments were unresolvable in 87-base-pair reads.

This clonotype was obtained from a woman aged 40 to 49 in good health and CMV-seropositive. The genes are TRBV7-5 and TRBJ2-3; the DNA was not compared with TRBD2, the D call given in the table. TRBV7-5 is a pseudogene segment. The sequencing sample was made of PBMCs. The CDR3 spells CVRSPGGGKVKDTQYF. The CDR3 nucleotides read TGTGTCAGAAGCCCCGGGGGGGGAAAGGTTAAAGATACGCAGTATTTT.